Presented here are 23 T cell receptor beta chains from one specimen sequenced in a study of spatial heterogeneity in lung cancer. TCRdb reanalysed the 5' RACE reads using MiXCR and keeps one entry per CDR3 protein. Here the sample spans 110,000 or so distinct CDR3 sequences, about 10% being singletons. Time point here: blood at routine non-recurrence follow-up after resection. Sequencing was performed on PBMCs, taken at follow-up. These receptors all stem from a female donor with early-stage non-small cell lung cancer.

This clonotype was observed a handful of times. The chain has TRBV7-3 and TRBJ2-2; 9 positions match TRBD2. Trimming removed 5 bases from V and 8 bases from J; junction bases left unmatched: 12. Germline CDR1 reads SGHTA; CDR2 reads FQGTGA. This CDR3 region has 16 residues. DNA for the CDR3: TGTGCCAGCAGCCAAGCGGGAGGCCTCGTGGCGGGGGAGCTGTTTTTT. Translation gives CASSQAGGLVAGELFF.

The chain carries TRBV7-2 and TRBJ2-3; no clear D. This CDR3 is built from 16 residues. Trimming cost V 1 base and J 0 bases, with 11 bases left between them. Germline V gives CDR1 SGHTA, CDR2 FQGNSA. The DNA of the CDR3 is TGTGCCAGCAGCTTAGTAAGGGTTTGGAGCACAGATACGCAGTATTTT. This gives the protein CASSLVRVWSTDTQYF. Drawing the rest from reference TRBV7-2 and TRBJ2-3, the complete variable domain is GAGVSQSPSNKVTEKGKDVELRCDPISGHTALYWYRQSLGQGLEFLIYFQGNSAPDKSGLPSDRFSAERTGGSVSTLTIQRTQQEDSAVYLCASSLVRVWSTDTQYFGPGTRLTVL.

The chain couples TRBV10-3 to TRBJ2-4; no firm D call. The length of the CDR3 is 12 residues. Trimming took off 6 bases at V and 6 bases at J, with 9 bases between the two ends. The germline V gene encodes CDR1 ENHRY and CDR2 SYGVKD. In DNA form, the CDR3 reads TGTGCCATCAGCCAAGATGGAAACATTCAGTACTTC. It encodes CAISQDGNIQYF.

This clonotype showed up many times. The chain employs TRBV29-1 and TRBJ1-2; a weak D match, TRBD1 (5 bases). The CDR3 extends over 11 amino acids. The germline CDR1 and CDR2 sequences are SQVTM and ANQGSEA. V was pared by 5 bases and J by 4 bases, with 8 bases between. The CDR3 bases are TGCAGCGTTTTGGGGACCTATGGCTACACCTTC. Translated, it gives CSVLGTYGYTF.

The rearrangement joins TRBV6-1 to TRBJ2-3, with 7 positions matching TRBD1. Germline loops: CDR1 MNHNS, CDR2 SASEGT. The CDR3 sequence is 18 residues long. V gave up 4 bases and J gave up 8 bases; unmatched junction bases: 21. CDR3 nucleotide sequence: TGTGCCAGCAGTGGGGAGACAGGGTCCCTTGGCAACTCCTTTACGCAGTATTTT. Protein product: CASSGETGSLGNSFTQYF.

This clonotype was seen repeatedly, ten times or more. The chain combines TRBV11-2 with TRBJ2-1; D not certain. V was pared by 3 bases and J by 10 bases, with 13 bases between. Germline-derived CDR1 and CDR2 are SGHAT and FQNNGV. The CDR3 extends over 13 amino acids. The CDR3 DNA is TGTGCCAGCAGCTTTCCGGGCCCCCACGAGCAGTTCTTC. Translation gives CASSFPGPHEQFF.

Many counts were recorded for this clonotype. CDR3 bases: TGCAGTGCTCTCGAATCCCTATATGGCTACACCTTC. Protein product: CSALESLYGYTF. The genes are TRBV20-1 and TRBJ1-2, with D hard to call. V dropped 5 bases and J dropped 5 bases, with 12 bases sitting between them. This CDR3 spans 12 amino acids. In germline, CDR1 is DFQATT, CDR2 SNEGSKA (reference sequence).

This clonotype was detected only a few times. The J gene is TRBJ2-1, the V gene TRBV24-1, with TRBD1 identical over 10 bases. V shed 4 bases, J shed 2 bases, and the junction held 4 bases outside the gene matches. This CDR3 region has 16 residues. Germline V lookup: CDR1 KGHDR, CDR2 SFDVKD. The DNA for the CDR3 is TGTGCCACCAGTGAAGGGACAGGGGTGACCTACAATGAGCAGTTCTTC. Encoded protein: CATSEGTGVTYNEQFF.

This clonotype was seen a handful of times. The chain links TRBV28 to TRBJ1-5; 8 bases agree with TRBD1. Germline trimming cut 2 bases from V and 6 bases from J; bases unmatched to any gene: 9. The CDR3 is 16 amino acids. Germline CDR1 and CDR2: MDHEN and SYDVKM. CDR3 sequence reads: CASSLDRGLSFQPQHF. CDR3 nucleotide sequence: TGTGCCAGCAGTTTAGACAGGGGATTGTCATTTCAGCCCCAGCATTTT. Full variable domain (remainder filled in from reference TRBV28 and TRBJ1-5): DVKVTQSSRYLVKRTGEKVFLECVQDMDHENMFWYRQDPGLGLRLIYFSYDVKMKEKGDIPEGYSVSREKKERFSLILESASTNQTSMYLCASSLDRGLSFQPQHFGDGTRLSIL.

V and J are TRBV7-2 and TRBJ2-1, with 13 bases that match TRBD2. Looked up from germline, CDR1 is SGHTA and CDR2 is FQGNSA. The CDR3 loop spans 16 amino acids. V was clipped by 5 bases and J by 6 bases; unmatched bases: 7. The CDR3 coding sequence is TGTGCCAGCAGCCCCAGACTAGCGGGAGGACGCAATGAGCAGTTCTTC. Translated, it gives CASSPRLAGGRNEQFF.

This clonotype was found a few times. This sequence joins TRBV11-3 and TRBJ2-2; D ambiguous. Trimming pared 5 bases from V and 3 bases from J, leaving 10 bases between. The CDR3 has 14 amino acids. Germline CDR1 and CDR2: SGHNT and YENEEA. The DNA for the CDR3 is TGTGCCAGCAGCACCCGACCCGACACCGGGGAGCTGTTTTTT. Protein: CASSTRPDTGELFF.

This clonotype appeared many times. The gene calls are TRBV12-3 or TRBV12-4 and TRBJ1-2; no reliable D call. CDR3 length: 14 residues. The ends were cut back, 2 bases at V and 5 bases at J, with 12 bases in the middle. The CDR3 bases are TGTGCCAGCAGTTTAAGGTCTGGATTTTATGGCTACACCTTC. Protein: CASSLRSGFYGYTF.

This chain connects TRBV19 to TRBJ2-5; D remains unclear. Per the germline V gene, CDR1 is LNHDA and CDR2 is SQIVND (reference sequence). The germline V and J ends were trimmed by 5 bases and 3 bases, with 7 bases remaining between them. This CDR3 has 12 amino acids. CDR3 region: CASSQAKETQYF. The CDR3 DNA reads TGTGCCAGTAGTCAAGCGAAAGAGACCCAGTACTTC.

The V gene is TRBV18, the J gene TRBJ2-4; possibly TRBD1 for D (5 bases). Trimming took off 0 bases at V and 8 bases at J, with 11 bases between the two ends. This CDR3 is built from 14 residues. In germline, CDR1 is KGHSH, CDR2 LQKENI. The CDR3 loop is CASSPPARADIQYF. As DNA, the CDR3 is TGTGCCAGCTCACCACCGGCCAGGGCGGACATTCAGTACTTC.

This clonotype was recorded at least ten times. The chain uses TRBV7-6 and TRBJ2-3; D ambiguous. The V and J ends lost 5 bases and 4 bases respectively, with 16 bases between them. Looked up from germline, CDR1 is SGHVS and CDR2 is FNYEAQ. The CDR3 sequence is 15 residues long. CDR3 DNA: TGTGCCAGCAGCCCTTCGGGTGGTTGGGCAGATACGCAGTATTTT. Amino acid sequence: CASSPSGGWADTQYF. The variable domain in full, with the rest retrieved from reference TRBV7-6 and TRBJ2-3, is GAGVSQSPRYKVTKRGQDVALRCDPISGHVSLYWYRQALGQGPEFLTYFNYEAQQDKSGLPNDRFSAERPEGSISTLTIQRTEQRDSAMYRCASSPSGGWADTQYFGPGTRLTVL.

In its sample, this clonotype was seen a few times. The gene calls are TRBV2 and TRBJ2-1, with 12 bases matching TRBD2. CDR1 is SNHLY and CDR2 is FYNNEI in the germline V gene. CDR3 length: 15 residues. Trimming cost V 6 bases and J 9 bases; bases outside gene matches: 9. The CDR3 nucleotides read TGTGCCAGCAGGCCTCGACTAGCGGGAGATCTTGAGCAGTTCTTC. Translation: CASRPRLAGDLEQFF. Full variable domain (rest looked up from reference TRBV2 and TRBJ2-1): EPEVTQTPSHQVTQMGQEVILRCVPISNHLYFYWYRQILGQKVEFLVSFYNNEISEKSEIFDDQFSVERPDGSNFTLKIRSTKLEDSAMYFCASRPRLAGDLEQFFGPGTRLTVL.

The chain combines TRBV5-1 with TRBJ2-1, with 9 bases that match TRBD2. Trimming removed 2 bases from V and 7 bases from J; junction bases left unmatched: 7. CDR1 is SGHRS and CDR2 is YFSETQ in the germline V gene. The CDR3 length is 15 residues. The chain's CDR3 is CASSFSGSSENEQFF. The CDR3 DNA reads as TGCGCCAGCAGCTTTAGCGGGAGTTCTGAGAATGAGCAGTTCTTC.

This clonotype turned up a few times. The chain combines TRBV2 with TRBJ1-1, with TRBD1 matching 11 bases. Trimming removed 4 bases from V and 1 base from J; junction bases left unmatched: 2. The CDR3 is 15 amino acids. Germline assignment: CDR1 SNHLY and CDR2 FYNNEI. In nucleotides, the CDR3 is TGTGCCAGCAGTGGGACAGGGGGCTGGAACACTGAAGCTTTCTTT. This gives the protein CASSGTGGWNTEAFF.

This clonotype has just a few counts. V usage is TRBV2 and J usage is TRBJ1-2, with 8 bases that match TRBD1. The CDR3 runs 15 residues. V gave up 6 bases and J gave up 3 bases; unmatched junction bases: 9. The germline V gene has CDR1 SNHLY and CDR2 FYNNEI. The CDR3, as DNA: TGTGCCAGCAGAGCCCGACAGGGGATCGACTATGGCTACACCTTC. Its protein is CASRARQGIDYGYTF.

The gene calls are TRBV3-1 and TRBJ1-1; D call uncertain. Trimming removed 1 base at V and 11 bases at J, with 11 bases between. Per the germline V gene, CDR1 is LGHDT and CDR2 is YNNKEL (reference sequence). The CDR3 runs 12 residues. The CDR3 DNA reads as TGTGCCAGCAGCCAAGCGGGCCTCGGGGCTTTCTTT. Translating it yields CASSQAGLGAFF.

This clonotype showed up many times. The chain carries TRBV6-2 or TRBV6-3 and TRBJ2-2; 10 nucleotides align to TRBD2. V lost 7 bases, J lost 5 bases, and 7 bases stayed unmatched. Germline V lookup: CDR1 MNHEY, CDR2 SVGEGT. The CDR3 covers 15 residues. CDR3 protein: CASKTSGRGTGELFF. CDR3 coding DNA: TGTGCCAGCAAAACCAGCGGGAGGGGGACCGGGGAGCTGTTTTTT.

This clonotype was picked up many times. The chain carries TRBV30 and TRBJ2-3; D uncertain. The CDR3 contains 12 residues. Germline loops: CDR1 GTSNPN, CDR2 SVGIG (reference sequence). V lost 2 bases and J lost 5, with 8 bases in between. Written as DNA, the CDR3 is TGTGCCTGGAGTACCTCGGGAGATACGCAGTATTTT. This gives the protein CAWSTSGDTQYF.

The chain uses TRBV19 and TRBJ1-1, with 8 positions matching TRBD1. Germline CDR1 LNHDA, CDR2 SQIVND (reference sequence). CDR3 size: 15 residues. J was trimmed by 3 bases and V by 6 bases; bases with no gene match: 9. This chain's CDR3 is CASRLETGVYTEAFF. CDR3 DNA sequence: TGTGCCAGTAGACTCGAGACAGGGGTGTACACTGAAGCTTTCTTT.